This T cell receptor (beta chain) comes out of a study of T cell changes during pregnancy in multiple sclerosis. Sequencing used immunoSEQ multiplex PCR; TCRdb keeps in-frame clones, though not all of them. This table has some 60,000 clones, about 94% appearing once. Germline V gene lookup returns CDR1 SNHLY and CDR2 FYNNEI. V was clipped by 6 bases and J by 7 bases; unmatched bases: 6. The CDR3 consists of 15 residues. This TCR derives from a female donor with multiple sclerosis, enrolled in a pregnancy study. V usage is TRBV2 and J usage is TRBJ2-3, with 14 bases fitting TRBD2. The input for sequencing was CD4+ T cells from peripheral blood mononuclear cells, taken before pregnancy. The CDR3 loop reads CASRETSGRAHTQYF. The DNA for the CDR3 is TGTGCCAGCAGGGAGACTAGCGGGAGGGCCCATACGCAGTATTTT.